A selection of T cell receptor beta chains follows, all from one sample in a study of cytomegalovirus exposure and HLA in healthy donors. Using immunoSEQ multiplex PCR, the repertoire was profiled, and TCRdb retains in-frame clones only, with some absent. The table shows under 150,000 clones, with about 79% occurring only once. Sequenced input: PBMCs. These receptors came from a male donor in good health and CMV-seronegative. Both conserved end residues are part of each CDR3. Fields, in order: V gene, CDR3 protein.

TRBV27,CASSRLRGELFF
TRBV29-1,CSVVSGAPETQYF
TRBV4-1,CASSPGLSPEAFF
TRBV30,CAWSAGTGEAFF
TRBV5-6,CASSFSPRESSYNEQFF
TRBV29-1,CSVEVAGTEAFF
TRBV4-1,CASSQEAGIKYF
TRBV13,CASSLGFTGRGTDTQYF
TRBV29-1,CSVESGRVTDTQYF
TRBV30,CAWDGLAAITDTQYF
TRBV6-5,CASSPTSGIYEQYF
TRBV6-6,CASSSLPGTEAFF
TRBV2,CASSEALRATNTGELFF
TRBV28,CASSQWGEDYTF
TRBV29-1,CSVESGFGTEAFF
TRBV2,CAPRGLQETQYF
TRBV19,CASSMGTRGLGEQYF
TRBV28,CASYRVNEKLFF
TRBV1,CTSSPGLAGGSPLFF
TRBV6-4,CASSVSGQGTNTQYF
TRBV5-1,CASSLEGIMNTEAFF
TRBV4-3,CASSQATGSGYTF
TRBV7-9,CASSLALAVSYEQYF
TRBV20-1,CSALQGYEQYF
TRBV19,CASGDWGGYTF
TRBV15,CATSRDHPLNTGELFF
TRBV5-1,CASSRSSEPPNTEAFF
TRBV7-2,CASSLDAGSIHEQYF